This T cell receptor (beta chain) was captured in a study of T cells in Graves' hyperthyroidism and ophthalmopathy. Findings and limits, study-wide: Ophthalmopathy was told apart from stable hyperthyroidism by a 13 V-J model.

The CDR3 length is 12 residues. The germline V and J ends were trimmed by 0 bases and 15 bases, with 15 bases remaining between them. Looked up from germline, CDR1 is DFQATT and CDR2 is SNEGSKA (reference sequence). The PBMCs were sourced from fresh peripheral blood (around 10 ml). About this clonotype: Its target is not known.

It was RNA transcripts that yielded the amplified TCR beta CDR3 regions. Carried out on the TCR CDR3, a first-round RT-PCR used the HTBI primer set. TCRdb reanalysed the multiplex PCR reads using MiXCR and keeps one entry per CDR3 protein. In the table there are about 210,000 distinct CDR3 sequences, roughly a sixth of which are singletons. V is TRBV20-1 and J is TRBJ2-1, with D unresolved. Source material: blood. The origin of this receptor is a man between 45 and 60 years old with Graves' hyperthyroidism. The CDR3 loop is CSARDGIARRFF. The CDR3 bases are TGCAGTGCTAGAGATGGGATAGCCAGGCGGTTCTTC.